Below are 23 T cell receptor beta chains sequenced from a single sample in a study of identical twins. One entry per CDR3 protein, called by TCRdb with MiXCR from the 5' RACE reads. The table has about 890,000 distinct CDR3 sequences, 9% to 15% seen once. These same records also appear under a second study, on yellow fever vaccine responses in identical twins.

Sequencing input: PBMCs. The receptors were sampled from a woman aged 18 to 35 in good health.

The chain uses TRBV5-6 and TRBJ1-1; tentatively, D is TRBD1 (5 bases). The CDR3 loop spans 15 amino acids. V was shortened by 0 bases and J by 3 bases, with 12 bases between the two germline ends. Germline V lookup: CDR1 SGHDT, CDR2 YYEEEE. The CDR3 region has the DNA TGTGCCAGCAGCTTGGTGTTTCGGGGGGACACTGAAGCTTTCTTT. It translates to CASSLVFRGDTEAFF.

This clonotype was counted only a few times. The chain is built from TRBV11-2 and TRBJ1-1, with 7 bases lining up with TRBD1. There are 13 residues in the CDR3. From germline, CDR1 is SGHAT and CDR2 FQNNGV. Trimming removed 5 bases from V and 8 bases from J; junction bases left unmatched: 8. CDR3 coding DNA: TGTGCCAGCAGCCTGGGACAGCAAGGGGAAGCTTTCTTT. Translating gives CASSLGQQGEAFF. The whole variable domain, filled in from reference TRBV11-2 and TRBJ1-1, reads EAGVAQSPRYKIIEKRQSVAFWCNPISGHATLYWYQQILGQGPKLLIQFQNNGVVDDSQLPKDRFSAERLKGVDSTLKIQPAKLEDSAVYLCASSLGQQGEAFFGQGTRLTVV.

This clonotype was seen more than once but under ten times. The chain is built from TRBV24-1 and TRBJ2-7; TRBD1 might be the D (7 bases). V shed 9 bases and J shed 0 bases, with 14 bases lying between them. Germline CDR1 reads KGHDR; CDR2 reads SFDVKD. The CDR3 is made up of 14 amino acids. In DNA, the CDR3 is TGTGCCACCGGACCGCGGGACAGCTCCTACGAGCAGTACTTC. Its translation: CATGPRDSSYEQYF.

This clonotype turned up a few times. The rearrangement uses TRBV19 and TRBJ1-6; TRBD1 agrees at 9 bases. This CDR3 region has 14 residues. Trimming removed 4 bases from V and 9 bases from J; junction bases left unmatched: 4. Per germline, CDR1 LNHDA and CDR2 SQIVND (reference sequence). The DNA for the CDR3 is TGTGCCAGTAGTACCGGGACAGGGAGTTCACCCCTCCACTTT. Protein sequence: CASSTGTGSSPLHF. The entire variable domain, with the rest obtained from reference TRBV19 and TRBJ1-6, is as follows: DGGITQSPKYLFRKEGQNVTLSCEQNLNHDAMYWYRQDPGQGLRLIYYSQIVNDFQKGDIAEGYSVSREKKESFPLTVTSAQKNPTAFYLCASSTGTGSSPLHFGNGTRLTVT.

V gene TRBV12-3 or TRBV12-4 combines with J gene TRBJ2-1, with a possible D match to TRBD1 (5 bases). V dropped 0 bases and J dropped 9 bases, with 12 bases sitting between them. The length of the CDR3 is 14 residues. This chain's CDR3 is CASSLANWGLEQFF. The CDR3 DNA is TGTGCCAGCAGTTTAGCGAATTGGGGCCTTGAGCAGTTCTTC.

This clonotype was found a few times. This sequence joins TRBV5-5 and TRBJ2-3, with D perhaps matching TRBD1 or TRBD2 (5 bases each). The germline gives CDR1 SGHKS, CDR2 YYEKEE (reference sequence). The CDR3 has 15 amino acids. V lost 4 bases to trimming and J lost 0 bases, with 12 bases between them. The CDR3 protein is CASSPGRISTDTQYF. The DNA of the CDR3 is TGTGCCAGCAGCCCGGGACGGATTAGCACAGATACGCAGTATTTT.

The V call is TRBV3-1, the J call TRBJ2-5; 7 bases agree with TRBD2. The CDR3 runs to 16 residues. V gave up 0 bases and J gave up 7 bases; unmatched junction bases: 11. Germline-derived CDR1 and CDR2 are LGHDT and YNNKEL (reference sequence). CDR3 in amino acids: CASSQDLASGRGTQYF. CDR3 coding DNA: TGTGCCAGCAGCCAAGATCTGGCTAGCGGCCGCGGGACCCAGTACTTC.

This chain links TRBV10-1 with TRBJ2-5; tentative D call: TRBD1 (6 bases). V was cut by 6 bases and J by 4 bases, with 12 bases left in between. This CDR3 spans 13 amino acids. Germline assignment: CDR1 WNHNN and CDR2 SYGVQD (reference sequence). This CDR3 reads CASSHQGSETQYF. The CDR3 nucleotides are TGCGCCAGCAGCCACCAGGGGTCAGAGACCCAGTACTTC.

This clonotype has a handful of counts. V and J are TRBV20-1 and TRBJ2-1; 12 bases agree with TRBD2. Looked up from germline, CDR1 is DFQATT and CDR2 is SNEGSKA (reference sequence). There are 18 residues in the CDR3. Trimming cost V 0 bases and J 1 base; bases outside gene matches: 7. DNA for the CDR3: TGCAGTGCTAGAGACGCGACTAGCGGGGGTTTTTCCTACAATGAGCAGTTCTTC. It encodes CSARDATSGGFSYNEQFF.

This clonotype came up a few times. This chain's CDR3 is CASSEARGGTEAFF. CDR3 sequence (DNA): TGTGCCAGCAGTGAAGCGCGGGGTGGCACTGAAGCTTTCTTT. The rearrangement uses TRBV2 and TRBJ1-1; D gene unclear. CDR3 length: 14 amino acids. Germline-derived CDR1 and CDR2 are SNHLY and FYNNEI. Trimming stripped 0 bases from V and 4 bases from J, with 9 bases between.

This clonotype has just a few counts. This chain uses TRBV5-1 with TRBJ2-7; D tentatively fits TRBD1 or TRBD2 (6 bases each). Trimming stripped 4 bases from V and 2 bases from J, with 16 bases between. The CDR3 has 15 amino acids. Germline values: CDR1 SGHRS, CDR2 YFSETQ. CDR3 sequence reads: CASSSRGLPTYEQYF. The CDR3 DNA reads TGCGCCAGCAGCAGCAGGGGACTTCCAACCTACGAGCAGTACTTC. Combining the CDR3 with reference TRBV5-1 and TRBJ2-7 gives the whole variable domain KAGVTQTPRYLIKTRGQQVTLSCSPISGHRSVSWYQQTPGQGLQFLFEYFSETQRNKGNFPGRFSGRQFSNSRSEMNVSTLELGDSALYLCASSSRGLPTYEQYFGPGTRLTVT.

This clonotype has a handful of counts. This rearrangement joins TRBV5-1 to TRBJ1-1, with TRBD1 matching 10 bases. V gave up 4 bases and J gave up 1 base; unmatched junction bases: 7. The germline gives CDR1 SGHRS, CDR2 YFSETQ. The CDR3 covers 16 residues. The CDR3 loop reads CASSPGTGDWNTEAFF. In DNA, the CDR3 is TGCGCCAGCAGCCCAGGGACAGGGGATTGGAACACTGAAGCTTTCTTT.

The sample holds a few counts of this clonotype. One end of the junction is discordant with germline, which a read error may explain. The rearrangement uses TRBV12-3 or TRBV12-4 and TRBJ1-3; D is uncertain. The CDR3 is 8 residues long. CDR3 in DNA: TGTGCCAGCAGCCCGGGATCTTTT. Protein product: CASSPGSF.

This clonotype turned up a few times. The rearrangement uses TRBV7-8 and TRBJ1-6; D may be TRBD1 (6 bases). Germline-derived CDR1 and CDR2 are SGHVS and FQNEAQ. This CDR3 is built from 16 residues. The germline V and J ends were trimmed by 0 bases and 7 bases, with 13 bases remaining between them. Here the CDR3 DNA reads TGTGCCAGCAGCTTAGCCGGGAGGGGGAGCAATTCACCCCTCCACTTT. It specifies CASSLAGRGSNSPLHF. Filled out from reference TRBV7-8 and TRBJ1-6, the complete variable domain reads GAGVSQSPRYKVAKRGQDVALRCDPISGHVSLFWYQQALGQGPEFLTYFQNEAQLDKSGLPSDRFFAERPEGSVSTLKIQRTQQEDSAVYLCASSLAGRGSNSPLHFGNGTRLTVT.

The rearrangement links TRBV7-9 to TRBJ2-1, with 7 bases identical to TRBD2. The germline V gene encodes CDR1 SEHNR and CDR2 FQNEAQ (reference sequence). Trimming at V came to 5 bases and at J to 10 bases, leaving 5 bases not matched to a gene. CDR3 length: 12 amino acids. CDR3 amino acids: CASSKRDLEQFF. The CDR3 region has the DNA TGTGCCAGCAGCAAGCGGGACCTAGAGCAGTTCTTC. The whole variable domain, remainder taken from reference TRBV7-9 and TRBJ2-1, is DTGVSQNPRHKITKRGQNVTFRCDPISEHNRLYWYRQTLGQGPEFLTYFQNEAQLEKSRLLSDRFSAERPKGSFSTLEIQRTEQGDSAMYLCASSKRDLEQFFGPGTRLTVL.

V and J are TRBV5-1 and TRBJ2-2, with TRBD2 identical over 8 bases. The CDR3 is made up of 18 amino acids. The ends lost 0 bases at V and 1 base at J; junction bases unmatched: 8. Looked up from germline, CDR1 is SGHRS and CDR2 is YFSETQ. The CDR3 region is CASSLAAESGGNTGELFF. DNA for the CDR3: TGCGCCAGCAGCTTGGCCGCGGAAAGCGGGGGGAACACCGGGGAGCTGTTTTTT.

This clonotype has just a few counts. The genes are TRBV3-1 and TRBJ1-2; weak D call: TRBD1 (5 bases). Trimming left V 7 bases short and J 4 bases short, with 16 bases between. CDR3 length: 14 amino acids. CDR1 is LGHDT, CDR2 YNNKEL, per germline (reference sequence). CDR3 DNA sequence: TGTGCCAGCACTCAGGGTATCGCCAGCTATGGCTACACCTTC. This translates into CASTQGIASYGYTF. The full variable domain, completed using reference TRBV3-1 and TRBJ1-2, is DTAVSQTPKYLVTQMGNDKSIKCEQNLGHDTMYWYKQDSKKFLKIMFSYNNKELIINETVPNRFSPKSPDKAHLNLHINSLELGDSAVYFCASTQGIASYGYTFGSGTRLTVV.

The table lists this clonotype with a few counts. This sequence joins TRBV20-1 and TRBJ1-2; D gene ambiguous. There are 13 residues in the CDR3. With 0 bases removed from V and 3 bases from J, the gap between germline ends came to 8 bases. Germline V gives CDR1 DFQATT, CDR2 SNEGSKA (reference sequence). The CDR3 loop is CSARDRLHYGYTF. Written as DNA, the CDR3 is TGCAGTGCTAGAGATAGACTGCACTATGGCTACACCTTC.

This clonotype was detected only a few times. CDR3 loop: CASSDRDFGEDEQYF. The CDR3 coding sequence is TGTGCCAGCAGTGACCGGGACTTCGGGGAGGACGAGCAGTACTTC. This chain links TRBV28 with TRBJ2-7, with a tentative D call TRBD2 (6 bases). The CDR3 sequence is 15 residues long. The germline V and J ends were trimmed by 5 bases and 5 bases, with 19 bases remaining between them. From germline, CDR1 is MDHEN and CDR2 SYDVKM.

This clonotype was recorded many times. This sequence joins TRBV20-1 and TRBJ2-1; TRBD2 agrees at 11 bases. Germline V gene data show CDR1 as DFQATT and CDR2 as SNEGSKA (reference sequence). CDR3 length equals 16 residues. Trimming at V came to 6 bases and at J to 8 bases, leaving 15 bases not matched to a gene. This CDR3 reads CSALHPQTSGGDEQFF. Written as DNA, the CDR3 is TGCAGTGCCCTACATCCTCAAACTAGCGGGGGTGATGAGCAGTTCTTC.

This sequence joins TRBV6-5 and TRBJ2-3; 11 bases match TRBD2. This CDR3 is built from 19 residues. Looked up from germline, CDR1 is MNHEY and CDR2 is SVGAGI. With 3 bases clipped from V and 5 bases from J, the junction kept 16 bases outside the gene matches. The CDR3: CASSYISSLAGGPGDTQYF. CDR3 DNA sequence: TGTGCCAGCAGTTATATTAGCTCCTTAGCGGGAGGGCCGGGAGATACGCAGTATTTT.

The chain recombines TRBV12-3 or TRBV12-4 with TRBJ2-7; D is uncertain. V gave up 1 base and J gave up 2 bases, with 9 bases separating them. CDR3 length: 14 residues. The DNA of the CDR3 is TGTGCCAGCAGTTTAGGGGCAGACCCCTACGAGCAGTACTTC. Amino acid sequence: CASSLGADPYEQYF.

This clonotype was recorded many times. J is TRBJ1-2 and V is TRBV6-4, with D hard to call. The CDR3 spans 14 residues. Looked up from germline, CDR1 is MRHNA and CDR2 is SNTAGT. Trimming cost V 1 base and J 6 bases, with 12 bases left between them. In nucleotides, the CDR3 is TGTGCCAGCAGTGACTTGGCCCTAGGTCATGGCTACACCTTC. It encodes CASSDLALGHGYTF.